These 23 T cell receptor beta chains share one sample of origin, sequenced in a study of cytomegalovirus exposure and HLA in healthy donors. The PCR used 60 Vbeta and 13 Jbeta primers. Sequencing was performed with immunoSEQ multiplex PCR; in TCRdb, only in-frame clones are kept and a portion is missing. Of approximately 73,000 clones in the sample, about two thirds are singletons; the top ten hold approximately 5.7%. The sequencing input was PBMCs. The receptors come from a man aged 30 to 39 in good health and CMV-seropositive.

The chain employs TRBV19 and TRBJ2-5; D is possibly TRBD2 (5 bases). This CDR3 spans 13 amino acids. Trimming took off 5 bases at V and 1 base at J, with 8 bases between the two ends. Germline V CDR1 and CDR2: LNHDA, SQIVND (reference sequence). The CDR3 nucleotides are TGTGCCAGTAGTGTTCGGGGCCAAGAGACCCAGTACTTC. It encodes CASSVRGQETQYF.

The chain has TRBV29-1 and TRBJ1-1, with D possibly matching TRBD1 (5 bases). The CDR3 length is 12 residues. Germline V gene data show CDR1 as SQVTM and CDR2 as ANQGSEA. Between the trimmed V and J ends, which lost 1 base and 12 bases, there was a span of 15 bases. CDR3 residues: CSVEVLPGLTFF. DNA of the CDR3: TGCAGCGTTGAAGTATTGCCAGGGTTGACTTTCTTT. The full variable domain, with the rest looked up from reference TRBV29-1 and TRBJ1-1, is SAVISQKPSRDICQRGTSLTIQCQVDSQVTMMFWYRQQPGQSLTLIATANQGSEATYESGFVIDKFPISRPNLTFSTLTVSNMSPEDSSIYLCSVEVLPGLTFFGQGTRLTVV.

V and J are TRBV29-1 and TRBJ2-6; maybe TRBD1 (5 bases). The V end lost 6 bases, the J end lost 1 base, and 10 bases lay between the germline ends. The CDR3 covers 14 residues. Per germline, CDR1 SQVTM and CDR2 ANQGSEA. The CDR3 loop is CSVKQASGANVLTF. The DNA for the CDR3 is TGCAGCGTCAAACAGGCGTCTGGGGCCAACGTCCTGACTTTC.

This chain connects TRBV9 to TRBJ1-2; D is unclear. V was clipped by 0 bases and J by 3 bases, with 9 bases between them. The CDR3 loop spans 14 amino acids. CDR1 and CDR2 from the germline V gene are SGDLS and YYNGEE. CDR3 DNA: TGTGCCAGCAGCGTAGCGGTTTATGACTATGGCTACACCTTC. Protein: CASSVAVYDYGYTF.

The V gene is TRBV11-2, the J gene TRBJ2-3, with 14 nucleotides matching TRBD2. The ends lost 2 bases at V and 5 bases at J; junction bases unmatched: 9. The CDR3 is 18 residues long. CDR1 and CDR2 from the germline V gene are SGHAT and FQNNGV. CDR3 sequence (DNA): TGTGCCAGCAGCTTAAGTATAGGACTAGCGGGAGGTAAAGATACGCAGTATTTT. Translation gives CASSLSIGLAGGKDTQYF. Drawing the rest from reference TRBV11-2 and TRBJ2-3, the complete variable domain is EAGVAQSPRYKIIEKRQSVAFWCNPISGHATLYWYQQILGQGPKLLIQFQNNGVVDDSQLPKDRFSAERLKGVDSTLKIQPAKLEDSAVYLCASSLSIGLAGGKDTQYFGPGTRLTVL.

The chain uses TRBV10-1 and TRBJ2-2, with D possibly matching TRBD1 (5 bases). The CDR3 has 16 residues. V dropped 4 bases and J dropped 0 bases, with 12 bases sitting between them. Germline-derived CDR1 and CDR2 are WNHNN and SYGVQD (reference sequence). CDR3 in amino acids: CASSGSQGTNTGELFF. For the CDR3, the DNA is TGCGCCAGCAGTGGGAGTCAGGGAACGAACACCGGGGAGCTGTTTTTT.

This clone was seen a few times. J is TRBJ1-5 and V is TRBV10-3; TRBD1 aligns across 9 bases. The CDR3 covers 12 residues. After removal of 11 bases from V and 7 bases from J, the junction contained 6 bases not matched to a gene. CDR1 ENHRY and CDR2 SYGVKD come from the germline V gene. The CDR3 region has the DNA TGTGCCGCCGGGGACAGGGACCAGCCCCAGCATTTT. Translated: CAAGDRDQPQHF.

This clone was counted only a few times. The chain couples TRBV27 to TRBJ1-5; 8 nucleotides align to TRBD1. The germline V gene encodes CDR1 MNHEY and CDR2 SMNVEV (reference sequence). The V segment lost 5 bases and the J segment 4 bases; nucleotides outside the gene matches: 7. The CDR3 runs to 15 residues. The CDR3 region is CASSTGQGGNQPQHF. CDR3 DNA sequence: TGTGCCAGCAGTACCGGACAGGGCGGGAATCAGCCCCAGCATTTT.

For the CDR3, the DNA is TGTGCCTGGGGCCCGGGACAGGTAGGTCAGCCCCAGCATTTT. Its translation is CAWGPGQVGQPQHF. J is TRBJ1-5 and V is TRBV30, with 8 bases aligning to TRBD1. The germline CDR1 and CDR2 sequences are GTSNPN and SVGIG (reference sequence). The CDR3 covers 14 residues. The junction had 9 bases not matched to a gene; V was cut back by 5 bases and J by 6 bases.

The CDR3 DNA reads as TGTGCCAGCAGAACCCTCGCAGCGTCCTCTGGAAACACCATATATTTT. It is translated as CASRTLAASSGNTIYF. The chain employs TRBV6-6 and TRBJ1-3, with unresolved D. V lost 6 bases, J lost 0 bases, and 15 bases lay in between. The CDR3 has 16 amino acids. The germline V gene has CDR1 MNHNY and CDR2 SVGAGI (reference sequence).

The CDR3 loop reads CASSTASGTLGGYTF. CDR3 sequence (DNA): TGTGCCAGCAGCACAGCCTCCGGGACATTAGGCGGCTACACCTTC. The genes are TRBV28 and TRBJ1-2; a possible D gene is TRBD1 (6 bases). This CDR3 has 15 amino acids. With 6 bases removed from V and 8 bases from J, the gap between germline ends came to 22 bases. Germline assignment: CDR1 MDHEN and CDR2 SYDVKM.

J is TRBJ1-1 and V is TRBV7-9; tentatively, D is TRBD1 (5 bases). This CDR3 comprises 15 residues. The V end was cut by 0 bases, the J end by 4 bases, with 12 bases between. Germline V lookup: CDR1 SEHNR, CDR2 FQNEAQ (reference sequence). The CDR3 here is CASSLAKGSSTEAFF. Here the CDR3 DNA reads TGTGCCAGCAGCTTAGCCAAGGGGTCGAGCACTGAAGCTTTCTTT.

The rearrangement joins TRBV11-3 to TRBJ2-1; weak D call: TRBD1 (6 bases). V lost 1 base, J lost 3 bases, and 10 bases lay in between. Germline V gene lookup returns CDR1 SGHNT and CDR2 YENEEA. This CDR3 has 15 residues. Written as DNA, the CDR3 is TGTGCCAGCAGCTTAGGGACAGTCGACTACAATGAGCAGTTCTTC. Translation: CASSLGTVDYNEQFF.

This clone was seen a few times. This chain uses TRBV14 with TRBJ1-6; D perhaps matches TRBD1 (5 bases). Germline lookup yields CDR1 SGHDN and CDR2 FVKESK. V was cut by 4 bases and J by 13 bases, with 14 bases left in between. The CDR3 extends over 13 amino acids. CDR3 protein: CASSPSGVSPLHF. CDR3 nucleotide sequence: TGTGCCAGCAGCCCTTCGGGGGTCTCCCCCCTCCACTTT.

CDR3 nucleotide sequence: TGTGCCAGCAGCTTAGCCCAGGGCTTGAGCTCTGGAAACACCATATATTTT. Its translation is CASSLAQGLSSGNTIYF. The chain is built from TRBV7-9 and TRBJ1-3; a possible D gene is TRBD1 (5 bases). V was trimmed by 0 bases and J by 0 bases, leaving 12 bases between them. The CDR3 length is 17 residues. CDR1 is SEHNR and CDR2 is FQNEAQ in the germline V gene (reference sequence). The complete variable domain, with remaining parts taken from reference TRBV7-9 and TRBJ1-3, reads DTGVSQNPRHKITKRGQNVTFRCDPISEHNRLYWYRQTLGQGPEFLTYFQNEAQLEKSRLLSDRFSAERPKGSFSTLEIQRTEQGDSAMYLCASSLAQGLSSGNTIYFGEGSWLTVV.

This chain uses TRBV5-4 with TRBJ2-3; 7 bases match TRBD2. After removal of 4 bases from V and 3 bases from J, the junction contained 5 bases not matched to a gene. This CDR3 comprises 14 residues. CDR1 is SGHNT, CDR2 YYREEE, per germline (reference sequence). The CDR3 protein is CASSTAGVTDTQYF. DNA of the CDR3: TGTGCCAGCAGCACGGCGGGAGTTACAGATACGCAGTATTTT.

In nucleotides, the CDR3 is TGTGCCAGCAGCCAGGAGGATTCCTCGACGCCCGGGGAGCTGTTTTTT. Translating gives CASSQEDSSTPGELFF. This rearrangement joins TRBV4-2 to TRBJ2-2; a possible D gene is TRBD2 (5 bases). CDR1 and CDR2 (germline): LGHNA, YNFKEQ. The CDR3 contains 16 residues. V lost 3 bases, J lost 6 bases, and 17 bases lay in between.

DNA for the CDR3: TGTGCCAGCAGTTACTCGGACAGAAAGAACGAGCAGTACTTC. Translating gives CASSYSDRKNEQYF. V usage is TRBV6-5 and J usage is TRBJ2-7, with a possible D match to TRBD1 (6 bases). Germline CDR1 MNHEY, CDR2 SVGAGI. Trimming shortened V by 0 bases and J by 5 bases, and 11 bases separated the two germline ends. The CDR3 runs to 14 residues.

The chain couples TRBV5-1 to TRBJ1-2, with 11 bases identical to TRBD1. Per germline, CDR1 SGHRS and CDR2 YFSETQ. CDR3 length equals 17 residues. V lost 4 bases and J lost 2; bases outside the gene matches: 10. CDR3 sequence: CASSLGQGAHSNYGYTF. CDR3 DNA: TGCGCCAGCAGCCTAGGACAGGGGGCCCACTCAAACTATGGCTACACCTTC. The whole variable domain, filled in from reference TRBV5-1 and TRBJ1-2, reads KAGVTQTPRYLIKTRGQQVTLSCSPISGHRSVSWYQQTPGQGLQFLFEYFSETQRNKGNFPGRFSGRQFSNSRSEMNVSTLELGDSALYLCASSLGQGAHSNYGYTFGSGTRLTVV.

CDR3 DNA: TGTGCCATCAGTGAGAAGCAGGGGGACTATGGCTACACCTTC. Protein sequence: CAISEKQGDYGYTF. The chain uses TRBV10-3 and TRBJ1-2; the match to TRBD1 covers 7 bases. The V gene end was trimmed by 2 bases and the J gene end by 3 bases; junction bases not matched to a gene: 3. The CDR3 length is 14 residues. Germline values: CDR1 ENHRY, CDR2 SYGVKD.

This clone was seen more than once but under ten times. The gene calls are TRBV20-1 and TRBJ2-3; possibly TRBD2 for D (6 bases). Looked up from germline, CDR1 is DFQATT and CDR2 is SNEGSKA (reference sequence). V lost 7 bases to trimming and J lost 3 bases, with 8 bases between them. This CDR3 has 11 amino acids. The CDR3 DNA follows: TGCAGTGTAGGAGGGACAGATACGCAGTATTTT. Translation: CSVGGTDTQYF.

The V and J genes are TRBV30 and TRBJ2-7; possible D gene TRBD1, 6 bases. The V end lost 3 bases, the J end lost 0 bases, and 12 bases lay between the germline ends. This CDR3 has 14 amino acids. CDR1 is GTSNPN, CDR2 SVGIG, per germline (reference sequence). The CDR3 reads CAWRTAGASYEQYF. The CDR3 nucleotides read TGTGCCTGGAGAACGGCAGGGGCCTCCTACGAGCAGTACTTC.

The CDR3 nucleotides are TGTGCCAGCTCACCGGGACAACACAATGAGCAGTTCTTC. The encoded protein is CASSPGQHNEQFF. V and J are TRBV18 and TRBJ2-1; the D gene is possibly TRBD1 (6 bases). V gave up 3 bases and J gave up 5 bases, with 8 bases separating them. Germline values: CDR1 KGHSH, CDR2 LQKENI. The CDR3 spans 13 residues.